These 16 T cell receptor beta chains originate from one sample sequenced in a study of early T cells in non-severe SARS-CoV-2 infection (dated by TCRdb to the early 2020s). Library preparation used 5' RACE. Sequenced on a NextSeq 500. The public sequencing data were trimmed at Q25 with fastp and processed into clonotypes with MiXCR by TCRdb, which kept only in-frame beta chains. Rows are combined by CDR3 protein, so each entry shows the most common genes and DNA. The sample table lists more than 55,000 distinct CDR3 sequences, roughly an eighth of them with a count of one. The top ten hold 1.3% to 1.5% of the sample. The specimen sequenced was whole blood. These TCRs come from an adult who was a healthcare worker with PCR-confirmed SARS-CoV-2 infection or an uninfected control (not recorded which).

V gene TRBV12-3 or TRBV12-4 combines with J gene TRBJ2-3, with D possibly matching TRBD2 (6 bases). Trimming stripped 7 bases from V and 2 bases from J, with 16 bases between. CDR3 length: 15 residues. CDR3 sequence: CASTFSGPATDTQYF. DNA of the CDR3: TGTGCCAGCACCTTTAGCGGCCCCGCCACAGATACGCAGTATTTT.

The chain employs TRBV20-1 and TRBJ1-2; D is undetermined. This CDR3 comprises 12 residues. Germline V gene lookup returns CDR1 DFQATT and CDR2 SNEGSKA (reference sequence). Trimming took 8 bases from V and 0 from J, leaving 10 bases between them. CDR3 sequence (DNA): TGCAGTTTACTAGGATCTAACTATGGCTACACCTTC. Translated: CSLLGSNYGYTF.

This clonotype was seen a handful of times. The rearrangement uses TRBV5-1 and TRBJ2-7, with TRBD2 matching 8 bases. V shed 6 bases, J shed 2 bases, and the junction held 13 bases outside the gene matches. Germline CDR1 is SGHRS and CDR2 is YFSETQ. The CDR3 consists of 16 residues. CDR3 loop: CASNRDSGGPTYEQYF. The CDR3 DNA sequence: TGCGCCAGCAATCGGGATTCGGGGGGGCCGACCTACGAGCAGTACTTC.

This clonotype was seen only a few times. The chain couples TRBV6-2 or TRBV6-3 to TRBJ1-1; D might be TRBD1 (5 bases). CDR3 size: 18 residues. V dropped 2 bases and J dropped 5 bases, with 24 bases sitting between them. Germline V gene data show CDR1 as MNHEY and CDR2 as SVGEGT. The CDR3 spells CASSYPPGGSNRRTEAFF. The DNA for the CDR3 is TGTGCCAGCAGTTACCCCCCCGGGGGGTCCAACCGTCGGACTGAAGCTTTCTTT.

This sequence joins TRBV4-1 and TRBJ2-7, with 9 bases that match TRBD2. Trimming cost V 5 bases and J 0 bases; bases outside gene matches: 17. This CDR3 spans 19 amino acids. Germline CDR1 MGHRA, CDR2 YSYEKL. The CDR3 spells CASSSRLAEGPPGSYEQYF. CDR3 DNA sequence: TGCGCCAGCAGCTCCCGACTAGCGGAGGGTCCGCCGGGCTCCTACGAGCAGTACTTC.

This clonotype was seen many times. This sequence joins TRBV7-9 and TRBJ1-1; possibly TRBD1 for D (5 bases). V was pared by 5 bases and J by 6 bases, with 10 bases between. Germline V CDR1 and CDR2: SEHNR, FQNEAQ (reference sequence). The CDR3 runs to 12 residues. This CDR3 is CASSPDSSEAFF. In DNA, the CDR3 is TGTGCCAGCAGCCCCGACAGCTCTGAAGCTTTCTTT.

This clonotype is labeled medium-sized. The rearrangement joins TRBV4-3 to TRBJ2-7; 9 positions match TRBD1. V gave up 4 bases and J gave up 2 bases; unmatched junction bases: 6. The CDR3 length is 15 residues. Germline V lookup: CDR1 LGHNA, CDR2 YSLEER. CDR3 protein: CASSPRTGAPYEQYF. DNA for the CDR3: TGCGCCAGCAGCCCTCGGACAGGGGCCCCCTACGAGCAGTACTTC.

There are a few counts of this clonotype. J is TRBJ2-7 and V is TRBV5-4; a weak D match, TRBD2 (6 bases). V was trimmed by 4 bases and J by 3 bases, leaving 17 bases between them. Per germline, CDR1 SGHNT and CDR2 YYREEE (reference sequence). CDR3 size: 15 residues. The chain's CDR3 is CASSRSGLLSYEQYF. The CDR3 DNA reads TGTGCCAGCAGCCGGTCGGGACTCCTTAGCTACGAGCAGTACTTC.

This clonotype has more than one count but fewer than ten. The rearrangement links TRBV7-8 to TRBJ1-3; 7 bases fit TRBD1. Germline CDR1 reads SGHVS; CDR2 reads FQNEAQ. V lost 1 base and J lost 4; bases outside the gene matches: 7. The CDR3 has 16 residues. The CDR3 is CASSLVFRTGGNTIYF. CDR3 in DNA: TGTGCCAGCAGCTTAGTTTTCAGGACAGGAGGAAACACCATATATTTT.

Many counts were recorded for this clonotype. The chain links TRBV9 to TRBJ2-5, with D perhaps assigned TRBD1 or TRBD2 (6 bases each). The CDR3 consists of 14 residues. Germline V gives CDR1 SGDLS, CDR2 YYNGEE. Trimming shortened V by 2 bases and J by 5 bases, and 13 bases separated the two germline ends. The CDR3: CASSVRGQTETQYF. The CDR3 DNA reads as TGTGCCAGCAGCGTGCGGGGACAAACGGAGACCCAGTACTTC. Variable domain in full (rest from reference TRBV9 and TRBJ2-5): DSGVTQTPKHLITATGQRVTLRCSPRSGDLSVYWYQQSLDQGLQFLIQYYNGEERAKGNILERFSAQQFPDLHSELNLSSLELGDSALYFCASSVRGQTETQYFGPGTRLLVL.

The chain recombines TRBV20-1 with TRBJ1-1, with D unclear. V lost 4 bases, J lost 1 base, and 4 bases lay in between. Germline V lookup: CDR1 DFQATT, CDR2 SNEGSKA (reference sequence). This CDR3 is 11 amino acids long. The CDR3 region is CSATGNTEAFF. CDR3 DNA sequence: TGCAGTGCTACCGGGAACACTGAAGCTTTCTTT.

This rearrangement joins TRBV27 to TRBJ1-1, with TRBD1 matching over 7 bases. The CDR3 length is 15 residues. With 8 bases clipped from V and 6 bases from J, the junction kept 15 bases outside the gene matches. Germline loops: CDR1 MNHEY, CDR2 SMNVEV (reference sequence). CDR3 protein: CASQGGGQPRPEAFF. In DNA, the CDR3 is TGTGCCAGCCAAGGGGGGGGACAGCCGAGACCTGAAGCTTTCTTT.

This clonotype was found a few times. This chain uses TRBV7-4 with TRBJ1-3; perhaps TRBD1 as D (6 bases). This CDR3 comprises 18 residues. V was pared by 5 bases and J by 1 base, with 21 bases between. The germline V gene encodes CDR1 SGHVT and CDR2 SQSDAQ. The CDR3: CASSPPGRLGQSGNTIYF. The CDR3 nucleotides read TGTGCCAGCAGCCCCCCTGGTCGTCTGGGACAATCTGGAAACACCATATATTTT. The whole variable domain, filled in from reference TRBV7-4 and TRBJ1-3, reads GAGVSQSPRYKVAKRGRDVALRCDSISGHVTLYWYRQTLGQGSEVLTYSQSDAQRDKSGRPSGRFSAERPERSVSTLKIQRTEQGDSAVYLCASSPPGRLGQSGNTIYFGEGSWLTVV.

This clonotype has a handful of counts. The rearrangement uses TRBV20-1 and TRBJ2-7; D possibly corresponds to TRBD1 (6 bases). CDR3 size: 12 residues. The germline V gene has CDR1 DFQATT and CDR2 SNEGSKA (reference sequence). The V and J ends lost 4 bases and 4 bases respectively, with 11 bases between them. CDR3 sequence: CSANPTGYEQYF. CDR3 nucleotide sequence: TGCAGTGCTAACCCAACAGGGTACGAGCAGTACTTC.

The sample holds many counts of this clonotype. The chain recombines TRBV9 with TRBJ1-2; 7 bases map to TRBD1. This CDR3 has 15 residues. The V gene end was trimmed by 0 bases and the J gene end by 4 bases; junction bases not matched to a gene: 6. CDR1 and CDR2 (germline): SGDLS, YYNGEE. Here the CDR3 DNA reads TGTGCCAGCAGCGTAGGGGACAGAGGTAGCTATGGCTACACCTTC. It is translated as CASSVGDRGSYGYTF.

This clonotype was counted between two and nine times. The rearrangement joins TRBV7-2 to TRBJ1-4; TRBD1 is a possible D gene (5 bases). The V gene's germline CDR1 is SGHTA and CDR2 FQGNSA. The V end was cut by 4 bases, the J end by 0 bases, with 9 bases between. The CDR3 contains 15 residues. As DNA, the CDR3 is TGTGCCAGCAGCTCACAGGTGGCAACTAATGAAAAACTGTTTTTT. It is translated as CASSSQVATNEKLFF.